This is a list of T cell receptor beta chains from one sample in a study of blood T cell repertoires in COVID-19. Method: immunoSEQ multiplex PCR; TCRdb's copy keeps in-frame clones and lacks some. The table shows 150,000 or so clones, with under 85% occurring only once. Input material: peripheral blood. The source is a man aged 55 to 70 with COVID-19, enrolled during active disease. Both conserved end residues are trimmed from each CDR3. Each record gives: CDR3 protein, V gene, clone size, J gene. Not all rows give a size; the values are once, few, many and, for expanded clones, a class.

cdr3_aa: ATRGGGDYEQY
v_call: TRBV10-3
clone_size: -
j_call: TRBJ2-7

cdr3_aa: ASSMTVNYGYT
v_call: TRBV6-5
clone_size: -
j_call: TRBJ1-2

cdr3_aa: ASKGGENSPLH
v_call: TRBV19
clone_size: -
j_call: TRBJ1-6

cdr3_aa: ASTTGRGGNTIY
v_call: TRBV19
clone_size: -
j_call: TRBJ1-3

cdr3_aa: ASSQPWTATPTDTQY
v_call: TRBV18
clone_size: -
j_call: TRBJ2-3

cdr3_aa: ASTTDDRVPYEQY
v_call: TRBV11-1
clone_size: -
j_call: TRBJ2-7

cdr3_aa: ASSLKEWRSTDTQY
v_call: TRBV7-3
clone_size: -
j_call: TRBJ2-3

cdr3_aa: ASSHGLVQETQY
v_call: TRBV11-2
clone_size: -
j_call: TRBJ2-5

cdr3_aa: ASSYSEVSGYGYT
v_call: TRBV6-2/TRBV6-3
clone_size: -
j_call: TRBJ1-2

cdr3_aa: ASKPLQNTNTEAF
v_call: TRBV5-1
clone_size: -
j_call: TRBJ1-1

cdr3_aa: ASSPGLADTYEQY
v_call: TRBV14
clone_size: -
j_call: TRBJ2-7

cdr3_aa: ASSLDGGGGQPQH
v_call: TRBV7-8
clone_size: -
j_call: TRBJ1-5

cdr3_aa: ASSQALTRTDTQY
v_call: TRBV14
clone_size: -
j_call: TRBJ2-3

cdr3_aa: ASKRYQETQY
v_call: TRBV2
clone_size: -
j_call: TRBJ2-5

cdr3_aa: AIRIREYTEAF
v_call: TRBV10-3
clone_size: few
j_call: TRBJ1-1

cdr3_aa: ASFYGEIEQSEAF
v_call: TRBV18
clone_size: -
j_call: TRBJ1-1

cdr3_aa: ASSLGAGNEQF
v_call: TRBV5-1
clone_size: once
j_call: TRBJ2-1

cdr3_aa: AISTGGGNTEAF
v_call: TRBV10-3
clone_size: -
j_call: TRBJ1-1

cdr3_aa: ASRSTGGGIEAF
v_call: TRBV6-6
clone_size: -
j_call: TRBJ1-1

cdr3_aa: ASRTGKIHQPQH
v_call: TRBV28
clone_size: -
j_call: TRBJ1-5

cdr3_aa: ASSYGSTGTDGYT
v_call: TRBV6-2/TRBV6-3
clone_size: -
j_call: TRBJ1-2

cdr3_aa: ASSYSRENSGNTIY
v_call: TRBV6-5
clone_size: -
j_call: TRBJ1-3

cdr3_aa: ASSYHSNQPQH
v_call: TRBV6-2/TRBV6-3
clone_size: -
j_call: TRBJ1-5

cdr3_aa: ASSSEGAGNTEAF
v_call: TRBV19
clone_size: -
j_call: TRBJ1-1

cdr3_aa: ASRRGSSYNSPLH
v_call: TRBV28
clone_size: -
j_call: TRBJ1-6

cdr3_aa: ASSAGSGRLSYEQY
v_call: TRBV19
clone_size: -
j_call: TRBJ2-7

cdr3_aa: ASSPPGQGGNQPQH
v_call: TRBV18
clone_size: -
j_call: TRBJ1-5